Listed below are T cell receptor beta chains from one sample, sequenced in a study of blood T cell repertoires in COVID-19. Assay used: immunoSEQ multiplex PCR; TCRdb lists only in-frame clones, some missing. Of fewer than 250,000 clones detected, roughly nine tenths appear once; the ten largest clones hold around 0.7%. The specimen sequenced was peripheral blood. The source is a middle-aged man with acute or convalescent COVID-19. CDR3s include the opening cysteine and the closing phenylalanine or tryptophan. Fields, in order: clone size, V gene, J gene, D gene, CDR3 DNA, CDR3 protein. The D gene is left open where the match is weak. Rows may omit the clone size; those that give it use once, few, many or a size class.

size: .
V: TRBV5-6
J: TRBJ1-4
D: TRBD1
DNA: TGTGCCAGCAGCTTTGGGACAGGGCGCGAAAAACTGTTTTTT
CDR3: CASSFGTGREKLFF

size: .
V: TRBV25-1
J: TRBJ1-6
D: .
DNA: TGTGCCAGCAGTGGGAGGGGAAACTATAATTCACCCCTCCACTTT
CDR3: CASSGRGNYNSPLHF

size: .
V: TRBV2
J: TRBJ1-2
D: .
DNA: TGTGCCAGCAGTGATCAGGGGCGCGGCTATGGCTACACCTTC
CDR3: CASSDQGRGYGYTF

size: .
V: TRBV7-9
J: TRBJ1-6
D: .
DNA: TGTGCCAGCAGCTTAGAGGGGAATTCACCCCTCCACTTT
CDR3: CASSLEGNSPLHF

size: .
V: TRBV30
J: TRBJ1-1
D: TRBD1
DNA: TGTGCCTGGAGCAGGGACAGGCTGAACACTGAAGCTTTCTTT
CDR3: CAWSRDRLNTEAFF

size: .
V: TRBV6-5
J: TRBJ2-1
D: TRBD2
DNA: TGTGCCAGCACCGGGACTAGCGCGTGGGACAATGAGCAGTTCTTC
CDR3: CASTGTSAWDNEQFF

size: .
V: TRBV6-5
J: TRBJ2-2
D: .
DNA: TGTGCCAGCAGTTTGGGCCCCGGGGAGCTGTTTTTT
CDR3: CASSLGPGELFF

size: .
V: TRBV5-6
J: TRBJ1-3
D: .
DNA: TGTGCCAGCAGCCCCATGGGGGGGGCCTCTGGAAACACCATATATTTT
CDR3: CASSPMGGASGNTIYF

size: .
V: TRBV3-1/TRBV3-2
J: TRBJ2-1
D: TRBD2
DNA: TGTGCCAGCAGCCCCCCTAGCGGGGGGGTCTATGAGCAGTTCTTC
CDR3: CASSPPSGGVYEQFF

size: .
V: TRBV5-1
J: TRBJ1-2
D: .
DNA: TGCGCCAGCAGCTTGGACGCCGGGGACTATGGCTACACCTTC
CDR3: CASSLDAGDYGYTF

size: .
V: TRBV24-1
J: TRBJ2-5
D: .
DNA: TGTGCCACCTCCGTTCCCGGGGGACAAGAGACCCAGTACTTC
CDR3: CATSVPGGQETQYF

size: few
V: TRBV10-1
J: TRBJ1-1
D: .
DNA: TGCGCCAGCAGTGAGTCGGGACTGAGTGAAGCTTTCTTT
CDR3: CASSESGLSEAFF

size: .
V: TRBV4-1
J: TRBJ1-5
D: TRBD1
DNA: TGCGCCAGCAGCATCGACAGGGCGGGCAATCAGCCCCAGCATTTT
CDR3: CASSIDRAGNQPQHF

size: .
V: TRBV7-2
J: TRBJ2-2
D: TRBD1
DNA: TGTGCCAGCAGCTGGACAGGGGGCTTCACCGGGGAGCTGTTTTTT
CDR3: CASSWTGGFTGELFF

size: .
V: TRBV27
J: TRBJ2-1
D: TRBD2
DNA: TGTGCCAGCAGGAACTCGGGACTAGCTCGAGGCGAGCAGTTCTTC
CDR3: CASRNSGLARGEQFF

size: .
V: TRBV15
J: TRBJ2-1
D: .
DNA: TGTGCCACCAGCAGAAATCAGGGGTCATTTTACAATGAGCAGTTCTTC
CDR3: CATSRNQGSFYNEQFF

size: .
V: TRBV6-1
J: TRBJ1-2
D: TRBD1
DNA: TGTGCCAGCAGTGTAATATCCGGGACAGGGACCTATGGCTACACCTTC
CDR3: CASSVISGTGTYGYTF

size: .
V: TRBV27
J: TRBJ2-1
D: TRBD2
DNA: TGTGCCAGCAGTCCCGGGGTAGCGGGAAACAATGAGCAGTTCTTC
CDR3: CASSPGVAGNNEQFF

size: .
V: TRBV27
J: TRBJ1-2
D: TRBD1
DNA: TGTGCCAGCAGGGGACAGGGGGCGCCGGGCTACACCTTC
CDR3: CASRGQGAPGYTF

size: .
V: TRBV18
J: TRBJ1-1
D: TRBD1
DNA: TGTGCCAGCTCACCAATGGGACAGGGGGCGTTGCGGACTGAAGCTTTCTTT
CDR3: CASSPMGQGALRTEAFF